Listed below are T cell receptor beta chains from one sample, sequenced in a study of CD8 T cells in Susac syndrome. In TCRdb, the immunoSEQ multiplex PCR reads were re-called with MiXCR into one record per CDR3 protein. Among roughly 110,000 distinct CDR3 sequences listed, over 90% were seen once. Input material: CD4+ T cells from PBMCs. Source of these receptors: a human donor in good health. Each CDR3 is given with its conserved first and last residue. A D gene is named only where the DNA matches it firmly. Size is stated for part of the rows, as once, few or many counts, or as a class when the clone is expanded.

j_gene: TRBJ2-1; v_gene: TRBV11-2; abundance: .; d_gene: .; CDR3aa: CASSQGVGGEQFF; CDR3nt: TGTGCCAGCAGCCAAGGGGTGGGAGGTGAGCAGTTCTTC
j_gene: TRBJ1-1; v_gene: TRBV7-9; abundance: .; d_gene: .; CDR3aa: CASSSQGGSTEAFF; CDR3nt: TGTGCCAGCAGCTCCCAGGGAGGTAGCACTGAAGCTTTCTTT
j_gene: TRBJ2-2; v_gene: TRBV20-1; abundance: .; d_gene: TRBD2; CDR3aa: CSARDRITSGGRELFF; CDR3nt: TGCAGTGCTAGAGATCGTATAACTAGCGGGGGGAGGGAGCTGTTTTTT
j_gene: TRBJ1-2; v_gene: TRBV2; abundance: .; d_gene: TRBD1; CDR3aa: CASLRTGGYGYTF; CDR3nt: TGTGCCAGCCTTCGGACAGGGGGCTATGGCTACACCTTC
j_gene: TRBJ2-2; v_gene: TRBV3-1; abundance: .; d_gene: .; CDR3aa: CASSQGTDTGELFF; CDR3nt: TGTGCCAGCAGCCAAGGGACGGACACCGGGGAGCTGTTTTTT
j_gene: TRBJ2-1; v_gene: TRBV6-5; abundance: .; d_gene: .; CDR3aa: CASSYEGRGIHEQFF; CDR3nt: TGTGCCAGCAGTTACGAAGGCAGGGGAATACATGAGCAGTTCTTC
j_gene: TRBJ1-5; v_gene: TRBV6-2/TRBV6-3; abundance: .; d_gene: .; CDR3aa: CASSDRSDQPQHF; CDR3nt: TGTGCCAGCAGTGACAGGTCCGATCAGCCCCAGCATTTT
j_gene: TRBJ1-1; v_gene: TRBV3-1; abundance: .; d_gene: .; CDR3aa: CASRTGTSEAFF; CDR3nt: TGTGCCAGCAGAACCGGGACTTCCGAAGCTTTCTTT
j_gene: TRBJ2-5; v_gene: TRBV7-2; abundance: .; d_gene: .; CDR3aa: CASSSEPGRQETQYF; CDR3nt: TGTGCCAGCAGCTCCGAACCGGGAAGACAAGAGACCCAGTACTTC
j_gene: TRBJ2-7; v_gene: TRBV4-3; abundance: .; d_gene: .; CDR3aa: CASSQEGWGAGEQYF; CDR3nt: TGCGCCAGCAGCCAAGAGGGTTGGGGGGCCGGCGAGCAGTACTTC
j_gene: TRBJ2-7; v_gene: TRBV29-1; abundance: few; d_gene: .; CDR3aa: CSVEDNASEQYF; CDR3nt: TGCAGCGTTGAGGATAATGCGAGCGAGCAGTACTTC